The 25 T cell receptor beta chains in this list originate from one sample, sequenced in a study of CD4 and CD8 cells across lung adenocarcinoma regions. TCRdb used MiXCR to reprocess the PCR reads, holding one entry per CDR3 protein. The sample lists under 25,000 distinct CDR3 sequences, around 51% occurring once. The sequenced sample was CD8+ T cells from the center of a lung tumor. The receptors originated from a female donor with lung adenocarcinoma. The CD4 and CD8 labels of this study may be unreliable.

The chain is built from TRBV6-1 and TRBJ2-1; unclear D gene. In germline, CDR1 is MNHNS, CDR2 SASEGT. The CDR3 length is 13 residues. V shed 3 bases and J shed 6 bases, with 9 bases lying between them. The CDR3 region is CASSDGQINEQFF. CDR3 sequence (DNA): TGTGCCAGCAGTGATGGGCAGATCAATGAGCAGTTCTTC.

CDR3 in amino acids: CATNTWLIDEQYF. The CDR3 bases are TGTGCCACCAATACCTGGTTGATTGACGAGCAGTACTTC. V gene TRBV24-1 combines with J gene TRBJ2-5; no reliable D call. The end of the DNA fits TRBJ2-7 better, so the J call may be wrong. The CDR3 length is 13 residues. Per germline, CDR1 KGHDR and CDR2 SFDVKD.

This clonotype was found a few times. The J gene is TRBJ1-6, the V gene TRBV6-1; D ambiguous. Germline V gene lookup returns CDR1 MNHNS and CDR2 SASEGT. The CDR3 length is 15 residues. V was trimmed by 4 bases and J by 7 bases, leaving 14 bases between them. Here the CDR3 reads CASSVVMGTNSPLHF. Written as DNA, the CDR3 is TGTGCCAGCAGTGTCGTAATGGGAACCAATTCACCCCTCCACTTT.

This clonotype was counted only a few times. V gene TRBV6-1 combines with J gene TRBJ2-3, with 7 bases fitting TRBD1. V lost 2 bases, J lost 2 bases, and 10 bases stayed unmatched. The CDR3 sequence is 17 residues long. Germline CDR1 reads MNHNS; CDR2 reads SASEGT. CDR3 sequence reads: CASSEREGGSSTDTQYF. In DNA, the CDR3 is TGTGCCAGCAGTGAACGGGAAGGGGGCAGCTCCACAGATACGCAGTATTTT.

This clonotype was observed a few times. The chain is built from TRBV7-6 and TRBJ2-1, with TRBD2 identical over 7 bases. The DNA end is more similar to TRBJ2-5, so the J call may be wrong. The CDR3 consists of 15 residues. The germline gives CDR1 SGHVS, CDR2 FNYEAQ. The CDR3, as DNA: TGTGCCAGCAGCTTAGTGGGGGGGGAGCAAGAGACCCAGTACTTC. This sequence encodes CASSLVGGEQETQYF.

A word on this clonotype: At one boundary the junction diverges from the germline segment, which might be a read error. CDR3 region: CARRQGLGLKNIQYF. For the CDR3, the DNA is TGTGCCCGCAGGCAGGGGCTGGGACTCAAAAACATTCAGTATTTC. The chain couples TRBV27 to TRBJ2-4; D tentatively reads TRBD1 or TRBD2 (6 bases each). CDR3 length: 15 amino acids. Germline V lookup: CDR1 MNHEY, CDR2 SMNVEV (reference sequence).

The CDR3 DNA reads as TGTGCCAGCACCCCCGTGGGGGGGGGGGGGGGAAAACTGTTTTTT. This encodes CASTPVGGGGGKLFF. V gene TRBV6-1 combines with J gene TRBJ1-4; a possible D gene is TRBD1 (5 bases). V lost 7 bases and J lost 10, with 22 bases in between. Germline CDR1 is MNHNS and CDR2 is SASEGT. The CDR3 runs 15 residues.

This clonotype was seen once. At one of its ends the junction is not consistent with the germline gene, which may arise from a read error. The chain employs TRBV27 and TRBJ2-4, with 7 bases fitting TRBD2. Germline V gives CDR1 MNHEY, CDR2 SMNVEV (reference sequence). The CDR3 length is 15 residues. CDR3: CATGPRELAQDIQYF. CDR3 sequence (DNA): TGTGCCACCGGTCCGCGGGAGCTAGCCCAAGACATCCAGTACTTC.

A note on this clonotype: The junction shows a germline mismatch at one end, possibly a read error. This chain joins TRBV6-1 and TRBJ2-4; the match to TRBD2 covers 7 bases. Germline CDR1 and CDR2: MNHNS and SASEGT. The CDR3 has 17 amino acids. This CDR3 is CASRVGTGGGAKNTQYF. The CDR3 nucleotides read TGTGCCAGCAGGGTCGGGACGGGGGGAGGAGCCAAAAATACTCAGTATTTC.

This clonotype was seen once. Its ends do not fully match the called genes, so a read error is possible. This chain uses TRBV11-2 with TRBJ2-3; 13 bases align to TRBD2. Germline CDR1 SGHAT, CDR2 FQNNGV. CDR3 length equals 17 residues. The CDR3 here is CASSPLTSGRATDMQYF. Written as DNA, the CDR3 is TGTGCCAGCAGCCCGCTAACTAGCGGGAGGGCCACAGATATGCAGTATTTC.

The J gene is TRBJ2-1, the V gene TRBV20-1; 8 bases map to TRBD2. The CDR3 is 15 residues long. Trimming removed 1 base from V and 9 bases from J; junction bases left unmatched: 11. CDR1 DFQATT and CDR2 SNEGSKA come from the germline V gene (reference sequence). In DNA form, the CDR3 reads TGCAGTGCTAGAGGGGTCACGGGAGGGCCGGGTGAGCAGTTCTTC. Its translation is CSARGVTGGPGEQFF.

The V gene is TRBV6-1, the J gene TRBJ1-2; tentative D call: TRBD1 (5 bases). CDR1 is MNHNS, CDR2 SASEGT, per germline. V lost 8 bases and J lost 0, with 7 bases in between. The CDR3 has 12 amino acids. CDR3 sequence: CASDRTNYGYTF. DNA for the CDR3: TGTGCCAGCGACAGAACTAACTATGGCTACACCTTC.

The chain combines TRBV6-5 with TRBJ1-6, with D possibly matching TRBD1 (5 bases). Per germline, CDR1 MNHEY and CDR2 SVGAGI. The CDR3 has 13 amino acids. DNA for the CDR3: TGTGGGGGGAGGGGATTTCAAAATTCACCCCTCCACTTT. Its translation is CGGRGFQNSPLHF.

This clonotype was detected many times. The chain couples TRBV6-1 to TRBJ2-1; the D gene is possibly TRBD2 (5 bases). This CDR3 has 15 residues. The V gene's germline CDR1 is MNHNS and CDR2 SASEGT. V shed 4 bases and J shed 2 bases, with 12 bases lying between them. The CDR3 protein is CASSAGGGPYNEQFF. CDR3 DNA: TGTGCCAGCAGTGCCGGCGGAGGACCCTACAATGAGCAGTTCTTC.

CDR3 sequence (DNA): TGCGCCAGCAGCCCAGGTGTACAGGCTAATGAGCAGTTCTTC. Translation gives CASSPGVQANEQFF. V is TRBV4-1 and J is TRBJ2-1; TRBD1 might be the D (5 bases). The CDR3 loop spans 14 amino acids. Germline CDR1 and CDR2: MGHRA and YSYEKL. V lost 4 bases and J 7 bases, leaving 14 bases between the germline ends.

In this sample, this clonotype turned up a few times. The chain is built from TRBV7-3 and TRBJ2-3; D is unclear. Trimming pared 2 bases from V and 5 bases from J, leaving 14 bases between. The germline gives CDR1 SGHTA, CDR2 FQGTGA. The CDR3 covers 15 residues. CDR3 coding DNA: TGTGCCAGCAGCTTACGGTATCAAGTTGGAGATACGCAGTATTTT. This gives the protein CASSLRYQVGDTQYF.

Ten or more counts support this clonotype. The chain joins TRBV4-1 to TRBJ2-7; D perhaps matches TRBD2 (6 bases). Trimming left V 4 bases short and J 2 bases short, with 27 bases between. This CDR3 is built from 19 residues. Germline V gives CDR1 MGHRA, CDR2 YSYEKL. The CDR3 nucleotides read TGCGCCAGCAGCCTTAATCCAGGACTACCTGGGTACGGGCCCTACGAGCAGTACTTC. This translates into CASSLNPGLPGYGPYEQYF.

The CDR3 loop is CAISGNIGNEQFF. The CDR3 DNA reads as TGTGCCATCAGCGGGAATATTGGGAATGAGCAGTTCTTC. The V gene is TRBV10-3, the J gene TRBJ2-1; D is perhaps TRBD2 (5 bases). The V and J ends lost 6 bases and 7 bases respectively, with 13 bases between them. The CDR3 has 13 residues. Germline V gives CDR1 ENHRY, CDR2 SYGVKD.

The gene calls are TRBV10-2 and TRBJ2-5; no definite D call. Germline CDR1 reads WSHSY; CDR2 reads SAAADI. V was pared by 3 bases and J by 0 bases, with 5 bases between. CDR3 length equals 13 residues. The CDR3 DNA reads TGCGCCAGCAGTGACGTCTACCAAGAGACCCAGTACTTC. Translating it yields CASSDVYQETQYF.

The J gene is TRBJ2-4, the V gene TRBV27; the D gene is possibly TRBD1 (6 bases). This CDR3 comprises 13 residues. The germline V gene has CDR1 MNHEY and CDR2 SMNVEV (reference sequence). In DNA, the CDR3 is TGTGCGCTCAGGGGCCTTGTCGAAAACATTCAGTACTTC. Protein product: CALRGLVENIQYF.

This clonotype came up once. The rearrangement joins TRBV7-8 to TRBJ2-1; D not certain. The CDR3 spans 13 residues. CDR1 and CDR2 (germline): SGHVS, FQNEAQ. Trimming took off 4 bases at V and 1 base at J, with 5 bases between the two ends. DNA of the CDR3: TGTGCCAGCAGCTCCTATTCCTACAATGAGCAGTTCTTC. Its protein product is CASSSYSYNEQFF.

V is TRBV6-1 and J is TRBJ2-3, with D possibly matching TRBD2 (6 bases). The CDR3 is 16 residues long. Germline V lookup: CDR1 MNHNS, CDR2 SASEGT. V was clipped by 1 base and J by 1 base, with 12 bases between them. CDR3 sequence (DNA): TGTGCCAGCAGTGAAGGGAGGGTTAGGGGCACAGATACGCAGTATTTT. Residues: CASSEGRVRGTDTQYF.

In its sample, this clonotype was seen many times. This chain links TRBV25-1 with TRBJ1-6; TRBD1 agrees at 7 bases. CDR1 MGHDK and CDR2 SYGVNS come from the germline V gene. The CDR3 has 12 residues. With V trimmed by 11 bases and J by 9 bases, 7 bases remained unmatched. CDR3 loop: CASRQGGSPLHF. Written as DNA, the CDR3 is TGTGCCTCCCGACAGGGCGGTTCACCCCTCCACTTT.

The rearrangement joins TRBV11-2 to TRBJ1-1; D may be TRBD1 (5 bases). The germline V gene encodes CDR1 SGHAT and CDR2 FQNNGV. Trimming took off 4 bases at V and 4 bases at J, with 16 bases between the two ends. CDR3 length equals 15 residues. DNA for the CDR3: TGTGCCAGCAGCTGGGACCTCCGCTGGGGCACTGAAGCTTTCTTT. Its protein is CASSWDLRWGTEAFF.

This clonotype was picked up many times. The genes are TRBV20-1 and TRBJ2-5; D is unclear. The CDR3 covers 13 residues. V lost 2 bases, J lost 1 base, and 8 bases lay in between. Per the germline V gene, CDR1 is DFQATT and CDR2 is SNEGSKA (reference sequence). CDR3 sequence (DNA): TGCAGTGCTAGATGGCCAAGCCAAGAGACCCAGTACTTC. It yields the protein CSARWPSQETQYF.